The 19 T cell receptor beta chains presented below share a single source sample, sequenced in a study of blood T cell repertoires in COVID-19. The table came from immunoSEQ multiplex PCR; TCRdb's copy has only in-frame clones and leaves some out. Of fewer than 250,000 clones in the sample, about 88% are singletons; the top ten hold around 3.1%. Sequencing was carried out using peripheral blood. The source is a man in his sixties with acute or convalescent COVID-19.

V gene TRBV7-9 combines with J gene TRBJ2-1; tentative D call: TRBD2 (6 bases). There are 15 residues in the CDR3. V was trimmed by 5 bases and J by 9 bases, leaving 20 bases between them. Germline CDR1 and CDR2: SEHNR and FQNEAQ (reference sequence). CDR3 nucleotide sequence: TGTGCCAGCAGCCCCCACTTGCGGGACGGGGGTGAGCAGTTCTTC. Protein: CASSPHLRDGGEQFF.

This clone was observed a single time. The V and J genes are TRBV5-5 and TRBJ2-1, with D possibly TRBD1 on 7 matching bases. The CDR3 covers 16 residues. The ends were cut back, 4 bases at V and 2 bases at J, with 16 bases in the middle. Per the germline V gene, CDR1 is SGHKS and CDR2 is YYEKEE (reference sequence). The CDR3 is CASSPLTGTAYNEQFF. In nucleotides, the CDR3 is TGTGCCAGCAGCCCACTGACAGGGACTGCCTACAATGAGCAGTTCTTC.

The chain couples TRBV4-3 to TRBJ2-4; 9 nucleotides agree with TRBD1. This CDR3 has 14 amino acids. Looked up from germline, CDR1 is LGHNA and CDR2 is YSLEER. With 3 bases clipped from V and 6 bases from J, the junction kept 3 bases outside the gene matches. The CDR3 region has the DNA TGCGCCAGCAGCCAGACAGGGGGGGGAAACATTCAGTACTTC. Its protein is CASSQTGGGNIQYF.

The J gene is TRBJ1-4, the V gene TRBV6-5, with TRBD1 identical over 7 bases. Looked up from germline, CDR1 is MNHEY and CDR2 is SVGAGI. This CDR3 is 16 amino acids long. V was clipped by 0 bases and J by 10 bases; unmatched bases: 11. DNA of the CDR3: TGTGCCAGCAGTTACTCGATCAGGGGGAAAAGAGTAAAACTGTTTTTT. Translated, it gives CASSYSIRGKRVKLFF.

The rearrangement joins TRBV6-5 to TRBJ2-2; D perhaps matches TRBD1 (6 bases). The germline V gene encodes CDR1 MNHEY and CDR2 SVGAGI. The CDR3 is made up of 15 amino acids. V lost 11 bases, J lost 5 bases, and 21 bases lay in between. Written as DNA, the CDR3 is TGTGCCGCCCCTTCCCGGGACAAACTTACCGGGGAGCTGTTTTTT. Protein product: CAAPSRDKLTGELFF.

This sequence joins TRBV27 and TRBJ2-2; D may be TRBD1 (6 bases). Germline-derived CDR1 and CDR2 are MNHEY and SMNVEV (reference sequence). V shed 3 bases and J shed 8 bases, with 16 bases lying between them. There are 15 residues in the CDR3. The CDR3: CASSFGQGPLGELFF. The CDR3, as DNA: TGTGCCAGCAGTTTTGGCCAGGGGCCCTTGGGGGAGCTGTTTTTT.

This chain connects TRBV18 to TRBJ1-6, with D unclear. Germline V gene lookup returns CDR1 KGHSH and CDR2 LQKENI. With 5 bases removed from V and 0 bases from J, the gap between germline ends came to 5 bases. This CDR3 is built from 14 residues. The CDR3 DNA reads TGTGCCAGCTCATCGAGCTCCTATAATTCACCCCTCCACTTT. Protein sequence: CASSSSSYNSPLHF.

This sequence joins TRBV10-2 and TRBJ2-7; D is unclear. The CDR3 spans 12 residues. In germline, CDR1 is WSHSY, CDR2 SAAADI. V was clipped by 8 bases and J by 2 bases, with 10 bases between them. The CDR3 DNA is TGCGCCAGCGCAGGCCGAACCTACGAGCAGTACTTC. This codes for CASAGRTYEQYF.

The genes are TRBV30 and TRBJ1-1; 7 positions match TRBD1. Germline values: CDR1 GTSNPN, CDR2 SVGIG (reference sequence). V gave up 0 bases and J gave up 0 bases; unmatched junction bases: 16. This CDR3 spans 19 amino acids. The CDR3 sequence is CAWSVPHPGTDYMNTEAFF. CDR3 sequence (DNA): TGTGCCTGGAGTGTACCCCACCCCGGGACAGATTACATGAACACTGAAGCTTTCTTT.

V usage is TRBV6-6 and J usage is TRBJ2-6; D gene unclear. This CDR3 is 14 amino acids long. V was clipped by 9 bases and J by 0 bases, with 9 bases between them. Germline V CDR1 and CDR2: MNHNY, SVGAGI (reference sequence). The CDR3, as DNA: TGTGCCAGTTCACATTTCTCTGGGGCCAACGTCCTGACTTTC. It encodes CASSHFSGANVLTF.

J is TRBJ1-1 and V is TRBV28; 9 bases line up with TRBD1. The CDR3 runs to 15 residues. Germline V gives CDR1 MDHEN, CDR2 SYDVKM. J lost 2 bases, V lost 4 bases, and 5 bases had no gene match. CDR3 protein: CASSSEQGANTEAFF. The CDR3 bases are TGTGCCAGCAGTTCCGAACAGGGGGCAAACACTGAAGCTTTCTTT.

V gene TRBV5-1 combines with J gene TRBJ2-7; 12 bases line up with TRBD1. Germline loops: CDR1 SGHRS, CDR2 YFSETQ. The CDR3 totals 20 residues. J gave up 6 bases and V 0 bases, and 19 bases lay outside the gene matches. The CDR3 loop is CASSLAVPGQGAPALGEQYF. The CDR3 nucleotides are TGCGCCAGCAGCTTGGCAGTCCCGGGACAGGGGGCTCCTGCGCTCGGCGAGCAGTACTTC.

This chain links TRBV6-5 with TRBJ2-7; D is possibly TRBD2 (7 bases). Germline CDR1 reads MNHEY; CDR2 reads SVGAGI. The CDR3 covers 12 residues. V was cut by 8 bases and J by 4 bases, with 12 bases left in between. This CDR3 reads CASRGGGYEQYF. Written as DNA, the CDR3 is TGTGCCAGCCGAGGGGGGGGGTACGAGCAGTACTTC.

This clone was detected only once. V gene TRBV25-1 combines with J gene TRBJ1-2; D may be TRBD1 (6 bases). Germline CDR1 and CDR2: MGHDK and SYGVNS. The CDR3 length is 15 residues. V was shortened by 4 bases and J by 4 bases, with 16 bases between the two germline ends. The CDR3 spells CASSAPGGLGYGYTF. The CDR3 nucleotides read TGTGCCAGCAGTGCGCCCGGGGGGCTGGGCTATGGCTACACCTTC.

The V call is TRBV28, the J call TRBJ2-7; 9 nucleotides match TRBD1. Germline V gives CDR1 MDHEN, CDR2 SYDVKM. This CDR3 region has 14 residues. The V segment lost 6 bases and the J segment 6 bases; nucleotides outside the gene matches: 9. The chain's CDR3 is CASRTGTGTREQYF. In DNA, the CDR3 is TGTGCCAGCAGGACCGGGACAGGGACCCGCGAGCAGTACTTC.

The genes are TRBV15 and TRBJ2-1; the match to TRBD2 covers 7 bases. The ends lost 0 bases at V and 1 base at J; junction bases unmatched: 6. The CDR3 runs 17 residues. Germline loops: CDR1 LNHNV, CDR2 YYDKDF (reference sequence). The CDR3 bases are TGTGCCACCAGCAGAGATACCCCGGGGGGTTCCTACAATGAGCAGTTCTTC. Its protein product is CATSRDTPGGSYNEQFF.

V and J are TRBV29-1 and TRBJ2-1, with 11 bases matching TRBD2. This CDR3 region has 13 residues. Germline V gene sequence: CDR1 SQVTM, CDR2 ANQGSEA. V lost 7 bases, J lost 4 bases, and 3 bases stayed unmatched. CDR3 protein: CSGSSGGYNEQFF. In DNA form, the CDR3 reads TGCAGCGGATCTAGCGGGGGGTACAATGAGCAGTTCTTC.

This chain links TRBV29-1 with TRBJ1-2; 8 bases agree with TRBD1. Germline CDR1 reads SQVTM; CDR2 reads ANQGSEA. There are 14 residues in the CDR3. Trimming took 8 bases from V and 5 from J; bases not matched to a gene: 13. CDR3 amino acids: CSSSSGGVGYGYTF. For the CDR3, the DNA is TGCAGCAGTTCGTCAGGGGGCGTCGGATATGGCTACACCTTC.

The chain combines TRBV18 with TRBJ1-4; 7 bases are shared with TRBD1. CDR1 and CDR2 from the germline V gene are KGHSH and LQKENI. CDR3 length: 15 residues. V lost 5 bases and J lost 8; bases outside the gene matches: 11. The CDR3 bases are TGTGCCAGCTCAAGCCGGACAGGCGGGGAGGAAAAACTGTTTTTT. Amino acids: CASSSRTGGEEKLFF. Full variable domain (remainder filled in from reference TRBV18 and TRBJ1-4): NAGVMQNPRHLVRRRGQEARLRCSPMKGHSHVYWYRQLPEEGLKFMVYLQKENIIDESGMPKERFSAEFPKEGPSILRIQQVVRGDSAAYFCASSSRTGGEEKLFFGSGTQLSVL.